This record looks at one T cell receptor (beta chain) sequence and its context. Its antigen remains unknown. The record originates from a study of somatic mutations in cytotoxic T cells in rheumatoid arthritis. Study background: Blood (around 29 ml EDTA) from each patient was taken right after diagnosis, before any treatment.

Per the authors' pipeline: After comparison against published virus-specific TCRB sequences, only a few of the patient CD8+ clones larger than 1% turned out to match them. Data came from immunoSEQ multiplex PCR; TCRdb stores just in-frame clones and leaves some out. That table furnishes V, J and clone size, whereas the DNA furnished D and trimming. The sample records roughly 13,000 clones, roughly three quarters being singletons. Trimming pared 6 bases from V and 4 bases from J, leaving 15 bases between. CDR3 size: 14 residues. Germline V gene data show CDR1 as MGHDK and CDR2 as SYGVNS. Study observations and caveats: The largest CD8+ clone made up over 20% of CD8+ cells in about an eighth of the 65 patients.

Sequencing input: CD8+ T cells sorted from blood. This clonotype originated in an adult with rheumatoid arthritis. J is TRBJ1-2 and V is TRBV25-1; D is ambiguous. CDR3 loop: CASSQSSPAYGYTF. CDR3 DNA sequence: TGTGCCAGCAGCCAGTCGAGCCCTGCCTATGGCTACACCTTC.